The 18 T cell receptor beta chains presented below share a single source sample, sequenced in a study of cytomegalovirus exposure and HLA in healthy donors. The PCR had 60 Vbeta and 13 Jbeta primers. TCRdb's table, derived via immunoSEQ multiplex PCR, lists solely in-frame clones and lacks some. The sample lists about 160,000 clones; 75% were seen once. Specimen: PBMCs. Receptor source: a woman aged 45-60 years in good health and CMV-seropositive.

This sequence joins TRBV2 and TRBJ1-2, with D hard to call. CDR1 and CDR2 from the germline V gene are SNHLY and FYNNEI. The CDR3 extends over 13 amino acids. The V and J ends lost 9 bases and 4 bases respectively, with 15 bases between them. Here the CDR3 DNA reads TGTGCCAGGAGGGAGTTTTCAATCTATGGCTACACCTTC. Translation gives CARREFSIYGYTF. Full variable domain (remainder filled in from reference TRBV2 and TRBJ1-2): EPEVTQTPSHQVTQMGQEVILRCVPISNHLYFYWYRQILGQKVEFLVSFYNNEISEKSEIFDDQFSVERPDGSNFTLKIRSTKLEDSAMYFCARREFSIYGYTFGSGTRLTVV.

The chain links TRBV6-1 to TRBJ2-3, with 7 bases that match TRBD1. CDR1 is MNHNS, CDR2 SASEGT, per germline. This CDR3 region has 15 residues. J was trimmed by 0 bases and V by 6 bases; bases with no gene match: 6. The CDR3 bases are TGTGCCAGCAGATTACAGGGGCTGAGCACAGATACGCAGTATTTT. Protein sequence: CASRLQGLSTDTQYF.

CDR3 in DNA: TGTGCCAGCAGCAGGGTGGGACAGGGGGCCGTTGAGCAGTTCTTC. It yields the protein CASSRVGQGAVEQFF. The chain couples TRBV11-1 to TRBJ2-1; 12 nucleotides match TRBD1. The CDR3 has 15 amino acids. Germline V gene sequence: CDR1 SGHAT, CDR2 FQDESV (reference sequence). J gave up 9 bases and V 5 bases, and 8 bases lay outside the gene matches.

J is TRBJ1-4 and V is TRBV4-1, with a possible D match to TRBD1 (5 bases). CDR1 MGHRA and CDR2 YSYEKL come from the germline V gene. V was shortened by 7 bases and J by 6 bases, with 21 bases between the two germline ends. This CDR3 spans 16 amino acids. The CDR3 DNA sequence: TGCGCCAGCAACCGCGGGACGCCAGGCCGGGATGAAAAACTGTTTTTT. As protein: CASNRGTPGRDEKLFF.

CDR3 loop: CASSGGQGGETQYF. The CDR3 nucleotides are TGCGCCAGCAGTGGGGGACAGGGCGGTGAGACCCAGTACTTC. J is TRBJ2-5 and V is TRBV10-2; 9 bases are shared with TRBD1. Germline V CDR1 and CDR2: WSHSY, SAAADI. J gave up 5 bases and V 4 bases, and 5 bases lay outside the gene matches. There are 14 residues in the CDR3.

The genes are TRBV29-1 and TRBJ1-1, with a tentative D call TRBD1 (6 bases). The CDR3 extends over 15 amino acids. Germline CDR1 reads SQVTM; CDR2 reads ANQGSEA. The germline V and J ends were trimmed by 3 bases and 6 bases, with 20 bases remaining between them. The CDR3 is CSVDPHNRVGAEAFF. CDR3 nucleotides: TGCAGCGTTGACCCCCACAACAGGGTAGGCGCTGAAGCTTTCTTT. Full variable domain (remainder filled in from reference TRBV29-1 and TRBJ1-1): SAVISQKPSRDICQRGTSLTIQCQVDSQVTMMFWYRQQPGQSLTLIATANQGSEATYESGFVIDKFPISRPNLTFSTLTVSNMSPEDSSIYLCSVDPHNRVGAEAFFGQGTRLTVV.

In nucleotides, the CDR3 is TGTGCCAGCAGTTCCAGACAGGGAAGTGGCTACACCTTC. It translates to CASSSRQGSGYTF. V is TRBV6-5 and J is TRBJ1-2, with TRBD1 matching 7 bases. Germline V gene data show CDR1 as MNHEY and CDR2 as SVGAGI. J lost 7 bases, V lost 4 bases, and 6 bases had no gene match. The CDR3 is 13 residues long.

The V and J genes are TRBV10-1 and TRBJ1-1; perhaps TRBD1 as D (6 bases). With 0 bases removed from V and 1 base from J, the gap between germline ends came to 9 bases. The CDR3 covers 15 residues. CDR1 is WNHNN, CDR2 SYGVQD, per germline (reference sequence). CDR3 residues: CASSESAQGNTEAFF. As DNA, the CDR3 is TGCGCCAGCAGTGAGTCGGCACAGGGGAACACTGAAGCTTTCTTT.

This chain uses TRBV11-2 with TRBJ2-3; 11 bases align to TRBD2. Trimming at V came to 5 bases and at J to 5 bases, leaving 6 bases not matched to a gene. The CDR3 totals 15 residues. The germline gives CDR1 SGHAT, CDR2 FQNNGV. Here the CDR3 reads CASSPLLAGGDTQYF. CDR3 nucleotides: TGTGCCAGCAGCCCTCTCCTAGCGGGGGGAGATACGCAGTATTTT. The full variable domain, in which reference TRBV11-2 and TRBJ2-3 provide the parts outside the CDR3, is EAGVAQSPRYKIIEKRQSVAFWCNPISGHATLYWYQQILGQGPKLLIQFQNNGVVDDSQLPKDRFSAERLKGVDSTLKIQPAKLEDSAVYLCASSPLLAGGDTQYFGPGTRLTVL.

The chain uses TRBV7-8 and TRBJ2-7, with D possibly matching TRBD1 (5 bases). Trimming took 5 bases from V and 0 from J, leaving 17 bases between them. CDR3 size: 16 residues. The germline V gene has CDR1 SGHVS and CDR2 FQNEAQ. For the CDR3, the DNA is TGTGCCAGCAGCCCTAAGCAGGGCCACAGCTCCTACGAGCAGTACTTC. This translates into CASSPKQGHSSYEQYF.

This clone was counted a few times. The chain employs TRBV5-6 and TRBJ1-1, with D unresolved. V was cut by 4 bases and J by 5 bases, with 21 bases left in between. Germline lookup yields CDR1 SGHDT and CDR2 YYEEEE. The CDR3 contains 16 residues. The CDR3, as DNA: TGTGCCAGCAGCCCCTATGTCGGGGAGGTAAGGACTGAAGCTTTCTTT. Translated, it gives CASSPYVGEVRTEAFF.

The chain's CDR3 is CASSVDGTPMNTEAFF. DNA for the CDR3: TGTGCCAGCAGCGTAGACGGGACACCGATGAACACTGAAGCTTTCTTT. This rearrangement joins TRBV9 to TRBJ1-1, with a possible D match to TRBD1 (6 bases). CDR3 length equals 16 residues. V lost 0 bases and J lost 0, with 12 bases in between. Germline values: CDR1 SGDLS, CDR2 YYNGEE.

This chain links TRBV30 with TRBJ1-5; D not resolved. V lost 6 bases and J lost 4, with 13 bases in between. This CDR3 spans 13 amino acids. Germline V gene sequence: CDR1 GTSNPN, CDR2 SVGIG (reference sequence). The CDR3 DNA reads TGTGCCTGCCAGACGGAGTCAAATCAGCCCCAGCATTTT. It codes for CACQTESNQPQHF.

CDR3 protein: CASSPRGQGAIGEQFF. The CDR3 DNA reads TGCGCCAGCAGCCCGCGGGGACAGGGAGCAATAGGCGAGCAGTTCTTC. The chain is built from TRBV5-1 and TRBJ2-1, with 9 bases aligning to TRBD1. V gave up 4 bases and J gave up 10 bases; unmatched junction bases: 15. Per the germline V gene, CDR1 is SGHRS and CDR2 is YFSETQ. The CDR3 is 16 residues long.

CDR3 nucleotides: TGTGCCAGCAGGGGAGACCCCGGGGAGCTGTTTTTT. It yields the protein CASRGDPGELFF. This chain connects TRBV6-1 to TRBJ2-2; weak D call: TRBD2 (5 bases). The germline CDR1 and CDR2 sequences are MNHNS and SASEGT. The V end was cut by 6 bases, the J end by 6 bases, with 8 bases between. The CDR3 runs 12 residues.

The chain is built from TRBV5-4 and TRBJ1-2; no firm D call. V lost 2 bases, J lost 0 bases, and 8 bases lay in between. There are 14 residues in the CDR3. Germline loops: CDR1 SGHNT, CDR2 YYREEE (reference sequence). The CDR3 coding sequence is TGTGCCAGCAGCTTAATCACATCTAACTATGGCTACACCTTC. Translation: CASSLITSNYGYTF. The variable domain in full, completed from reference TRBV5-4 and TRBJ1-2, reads ETGVTQSPTHLIKTRGQQVTLRCSSQSGHNTVSWYQQALGQGPQFIFQYYREEENGRGNFPPRFSGLQFPNYSSELNVNALELDDSALYLCASSLITSNYGYTFGSGTRLTVV.

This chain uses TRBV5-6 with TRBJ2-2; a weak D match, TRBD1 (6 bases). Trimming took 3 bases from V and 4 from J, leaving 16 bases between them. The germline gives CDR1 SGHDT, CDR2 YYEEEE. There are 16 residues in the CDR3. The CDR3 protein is CASSSEQTGATGELFF. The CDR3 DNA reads TGTGCCAGCAGCTCAGAGCAGACAGGAGCCACCGGGGAGCTGTTTTTT.

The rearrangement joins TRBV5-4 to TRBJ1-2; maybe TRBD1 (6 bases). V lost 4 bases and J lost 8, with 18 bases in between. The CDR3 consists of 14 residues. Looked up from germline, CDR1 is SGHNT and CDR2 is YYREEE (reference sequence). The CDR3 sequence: CASSTDSNYEGYTF. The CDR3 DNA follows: TGTGCCAGCAGCACGGACAGTAACTATGAGGGCTACACCTTC.